The 28 T cell receptor beta chains in this list originate from one sample, sequenced in a study of OX40 agonist ivuxolimab in advanced cancers. Assay used: immunoSEQ multiplex PCR; TCRdb lists only in-frame clones, some missing. The data show approximately 40,000 clones, around three quarters seen once. Sequencing was performed on CD4+ or CD8+ T cells sorted from blood, taken in a trial of the OX40 agonist ivuxolimab. The receptor source for this set is an adult with an advanced solid tumor such as melanoma, head and neck, liver or kidney cancer.

This clone has a handful of counts. The chain couples TRBV9 to TRBJ1-1; D might be TRBD1 (5 bases). Trimming left V 1 base short and J 3 bases short, with 7 bases between. The germline V gene has CDR1 SGDLS and CDR2 YYNGEE. The CDR3 length is 13 residues. The CDR3 nucleotides are TGTGCCAGCAGCGTATTAGGGGACACTGAAGCTTTCTTT. This codes for CASSVLGDTEAFF.

This clone ranks as medium-sized (0.01 to 0.1%). The chain employs TRBV7-6 and TRBJ2-2; D gene uncertain. CDR3 length: 15 residues. Trimming shortened V by 0 bases and J by 7 bases, and 12 bases separated the two germline ends. From germline, CDR1 is SGHVS and CDR2 FNYEAQ. The CDR3 loop is CASSLASGRVGELFF. For the CDR3, the DNA is TGTGCCAGCAGCTTAGCGTCAGGAAGGGTCGGGGAGCTGTTTTTT.

The chain employs TRBV30 and TRBJ2-7; D remains ambiguous. Germline-derived CDR1 and CDR2 are GTSNPN and SVGIG (reference sequence). The CDR3 has 15 amino acids. V shed 0 bases and J shed 0 bases, with 12 bases lying between them. For the CDR3, the DNA is TGTGCCTGGAGTGTTCTGCGCGCAGGCTCCTACGAGCAGTACTTC. This encodes CAWSVLRAGSYEQYF.

The V call is TRBV5-4, the J call TRBJ1-1; a possible D gene is TRBD1 (5 bases). Germline CDR1 and CDR2: SGHNT and YYREEE (reference sequence). The CDR3 runs to 12 residues. The V and J ends lost 6 bases and 4 bases respectively, with 10 bases between them. CDR3 nucleotide sequence: TGTGCCAGCATGAGGGGTGGCACTGAAGCTTTCTTT. Protein sequence: CASMRGGTEAFF.

The genes are TRBV7-6 and TRBJ2-7, with D unclear. Trimming removed 4 bases at V and 2 bases at J, with 3 bases between. CDR3 size: 11 residues. CDR1 and CDR2 from the germline V gene are SGHVS and FNYEAQ. The CDR3 DNA is TGTGCCAGCAGCTCCCCCTACGAGCAGTACTTC. It is translated as CASSSPYEQYF.

This chain joins TRBV28 and TRBJ2-1; D might be TRBD2 (7 bases). The CDR3 has 16 amino acids. The ends were cut back, 5 bases at V and 9 bases at J, with 23 bases in the middle. The germline CDR1 and CDR2 sequences are MDHEN and SYDVKM. The CDR3 protein is CASSPGAGAAESEQFF. CDR3 sequence (DNA): TGTGCCAGCAGTCCAGGGGCGGGGGCGGCGGAAAGTGAGCAGTTCTTC.

Of note for this clone: Sequence at one end of the junction differs from germline and may be a read error. The rearrangement joins TRBV11-2 to TRBJ2-1; D remains unclear. Germline CDR1 SGHAT, CDR2 FQNNGV. The CDR3 runs 12 residues. The CDR3 loop reads CASSLDPGNWIF. CDR3 nucleotide sequence: TGTGCCAGCAGCTTAGATCCCGGAAATTGGATCTTC.

The genes are TRBV6-5 and TRBJ1-4; 10 bases fit TRBD1. Germline CDR1 and CDR2: MNHEY and SVGAGI. V trimming: 4 bases; J trimming: 8 bases; junction bases outside the gene matches: 4. This CDR3 spans 14 amino acids. The DNA of the CDR3 is TGTGCCAGCAGTTCTCGGACAGGGGGAGAAAAACTGTTTTTT. It codes for CASSSRTGGEKLFF.

The chain joins TRBV5-6 to TRBJ1-4; D ambiguous. Trimming stripped 4 bases from V and 8 bases from J, with 21 bases between. The CDR3 loop spans 16 amino acids. Germline lookup yields CDR1 SGHDT and CDR2 YYEEEE. The CDR3 DNA reads as TGTGCCAGCAGCCCGAATGGACGTATCAAGGCCGAAAAACTGTTTTTT. Protein sequence: CASSPNGRIKAEKLFF.

The chain employs TRBV7-2 and TRBJ2-1; D unresolved. This CDR3 contains 12 residues. Germline CDR1 SGHTA, CDR2 FQGNSA. The V end lost 2 bases, the J end lost 6 bases, and 5 bases lay between the germline ends. For the CDR3, the DNA is TGTGCCAGCAGCTTAACCGGCAATGAGCAGTTCTTC. This sequence encodes CASSLTGNEQFF.

About this clone itself: Germline and junction disagree at one end, which may indicate a read error. The genes are TRBV30 and TRBJ1-5; D gene uncertain. The CDR3 has 14 amino acids. The germline CDR1 and CDR2 sequences are GTSNPN and SVGIG (reference sequence). In DNA form, the CDR3 reads TGTGCCTGGAGTGGATCCCCCACTGATCAGCTCCAGCATTTT. Its translation is CAWSGSPTDQLQHF.

The rearrangement joins TRBV15 to TRBJ1-3, with 9 bases fitting TRBD1. Trimming cost V 3 bases and J 6 bases; bases outside gene matches: 6. The germline V gene has CDR1 LNHNV and CDR2 YYDKDF (reference sequence). The CDR3 length is 15 residues. This chain's CDR3 is CATSRGTGGANTIYF. Written as DNA, the CDR3 is TGTGCCACCAGCAGGGGAACAGGGGGCGCAAACACCATATATTTT.

V and J are TRBV6-5 and TRBJ1-3, with D possibly TRBD1 on 6 matching bases. The CDR3 is made up of 15 amino acids. Germline assignment: CDR1 MNHEY and CDR2 SVGAGI. V lost 6 bases and J lost 4, with 16 bases in between. The CDR3 region is CASRKGDVRGNTIYF. In DNA form, the CDR3 reads TGTGCCAGCAGGAAGGGGGACGTGAGAGGAAACACCATATATTTT.

This chain connects TRBV9 to TRBJ2-3; D not resolved. V lost 3 bases, J lost 2 bases, and 22 bases lay in between. Germline assignment: CDR1 SGDLS and CDR2 YYNGEE. This CDR3 contains 18 residues. In DNA, the CDR3 is TGTGCCAGCAGCGCCCCTAGATTGGGGTGGGAAGACACAGATACGCAGTATTTT. It specifies CASSAPRLGWEDTDTQYF.

The chain is built from TRBV5-1 and TRBJ2-2; a possible D gene is TRBD2 (6 bases). Germline lookup yields CDR1 SGHRS and CDR2 YFSETQ. The length of the CDR3 is 15 residues. The V end was cut by 0 bases, the J end by 6 bases, with 12 bases between. The CDR3, as DNA: TGCGCCAGCAGCTTGGGGACCGGCGGGGCCGGGGAGCTGTTTTTT. This gives the protein CASSLGTGGAGELFF.

The chain carries TRBV6-5 and TRBJ1-6, with unresolved D. The ends were cut back, 6 bases at V and 7 bases at J, with 13 bases in the middle. CDR1 and CDR2 from the germline V gene are MNHEY and SVGAGI. This CDR3 has 14 amino acids. The CDR3 DNA reads TGTGCCAGCAGCCGGGGAGGTGTGAATTCACCCCTCCACTTT. It translates to CASSRGGVNSPLHF.

This chain links TRBV11-1 with TRBJ1-2; possibly TRBD1 for D (6 bases). The CDR3 totals 13 residues. Germline assignment: CDR1 SGHAT and CDR2 FQDESV (reference sequence). Trimming stripped 5 bases from V and 1 base from J, with 8 bases between. In DNA, the CDR3 is TGTGCCAGCAGCAGGACAGTTAACTATGGCTACACCTTC. Encoded protein: CASSRTVNYGYTF.

This clone was counted only a few times. The rearrangement joins TRBV18 to TRBJ2-2; 8 bases map to TRBD1. From germline, CDR1 is KGHSH and CDR2 LQKENI. With 3 bases clipped from V and 7 bases from J, the junction kept 10 bases outside the gene matches. The CDR3 is 16 residues long. The CDR3 region has the DNA TGTGCCAGCTCACCCCTTCGGACAGGGACAGGCGGGGAGCTGTTTTTT. Encoded protein: CASSPLRTGTGGELFF.

Only one count was recorded for this clone. This chain joins TRBV5-1 and TRBJ2-6, with D possibly matching TRBD2 (6 bases). Per the germline V gene, CDR1 is SGHRS and CDR2 is YFSETQ. V lost 0 bases and J lost 0, with 16 bases in between. This CDR3 is 19 amino acids long. The chain's CDR3 is CASSLDSAGPISGANVLTF. CDR3 DNA sequence: TGCGCCAGCAGCTTGGATTCGGCGGGGCCCATCTCTGGGGCCAACGTCCTGACTTTC.

The chain combines TRBV9 with TRBJ2-5; 12 nucleotides line up with TRBD2. CDR3 length equals 15 residues. J gave up 5 bases and V 4 bases, and 6 bases lay outside the gene matches. In germline, CDR1 is SGDLS, CDR2 YYNGEE. CDR3 loop: CASSLGLAGRETQYF. The CDR3 DNA reads as TGTGCCAGCAGCTTAGGACTAGCGGGAAGGGAGACCCAGTACTTC.

The rearrangement links TRBV14 to TRBJ1-6, with D unclear. This CDR3 has 14 amino acids. CDR1 and CDR2 (germline): SGHDN, FVKESK. The V end lost 0 bases, the J end lost 7 bases, and 7 bases lay between the germline ends. The CDR3 DNA reads TGTGCCAGCAGCCAAGAAATCCACAATTCACCCCTCCACTTT. Translation: CASSQEIHNSPLHF.

The chain carries TRBV19 and TRBJ2-5; D not resolved. The CDR3 totals 13 residues. The germline V and J ends were trimmed by 5 bases and 4 bases, with 11 bases remaining between them. Germline V gene data show CDR1 as LNHDA and CDR2 as SQIVND (reference sequence). The CDR3 loop reads CASSSSGRETQYF. The CDR3, as DNA: TGTGCCAGTAGTTCGTCCGGGCGAGAGACCCAGTACTTC.

The J gene is TRBJ2-7, the V gene TRBV14; the match to TRBD1 covers 7 bases. The V and J ends lost 5 bases and 3 bases, in that order; junction bases with no gene match: 13. Germline values: CDR1 SGHDN, CDR2 FVKESK. The CDR3 is 16 residues long. The CDR3 here is CASSKQGKVGIYEQYF. The CDR3 coding sequence is TGTGCCAGCAGCAAACAGGGGAAAGTCGGGATCTACGAGCAGTACTTC.

V is TRBV6-1 and J is TRBJ2-5, with TRBD1 identical over 9 bases. Trimming at V came to 6 bases and at J to 5 bases, leaving 7 bases not matched to a gene. The length of the CDR3 is 14 residues. The V gene's germline CDR1 is MNHNS and CDR2 SASEGT. The CDR3 sequence: CASSLQGAEETQYF. CDR3 bases: TGTGCCAGCAGCCTACAGGGGGCAGAGGAGACCCAGTACTTC.

J is TRBJ1-2 and V is TRBV18, with TRBD1 matching 7 bases. The trim removed 2 bases at V and 14 bases at J, leaving 11 bases unmatched. Germline V gene data show CDR1 as KGHSH and CDR2 as LQKENI. The CDR3 is 13 residues long. The CDR3 coding sequence is TGTGCCAGCTCACCAGGACAGGAGACCCTGGGAACCTTC. This codes for CASSPGQETLGTF.

The J gene is TRBJ1-5, the V gene TRBV5-1; D is uncertain. The germline gives CDR1 SGHRS, CDR2 YFSETQ. The CDR3 runs to 15 residues. V was cut by 0 bases and J by 1 base, with 8 bases left in between. CDR3 protein: CASSLDDTSNQPQHF. The CDR3 region has the DNA TGCGCCAGCAGCTTGGACGACACCAGCAATCAGCCCCAGCATTTT.

The gene calls are TRBV2 and TRBJ2-3, with D perhaps given as TRBD1 or TRBD2 (5 bases each). V was clipped by 6 bases and J by 6 bases, with 13 bases between them. This CDR3 spans 13 amino acids. Germline values: CDR1 SNHLY, CDR2 FYNNEI. The CDR3: CASRGTLFDTQYF. In DNA form, the CDR3 reads TGTGCCAGCAGAGGGACGTTATTCGATACGCAGTATTTT.

This chain connects TRBV4-2 to TRBJ2-1; D perhaps matches TRBD2 (5 bases). This CDR3 comprises 15 residues. Trimming cost V 3 bases and J 7 bases, with 16 bases left between them. From germline, CDR1 is LGHNA and CDR2 YNFKEQ. CDR3 sequence: CASSHIAAPGNEQFF. CDR3 DNA sequence: TGTGCCAGCAGCCACATTGCGGCTCCGGGGAATGAGCAGTTCTTC.